The sequence of this T cell receptor (beta chain) was determined in a study of cytomegalovirus exposure and HLA in healthy donors. The study, taken as a whole, reports: Through in vitro validation, a few CMV-associated chains were shown to be specific for CMV antigens. Segments of the TCR beta V type were, in most cases, productive about 87% or about 30% of the time in an earlier analysis.

Primers: 60 Vbeta forward and 13 Jbeta reverse. Per the original methods: In a later analysis, about 12 million of 75 million to 85 million unique beta chains occurred in at least two donors. The table came from immunoSEQ multiplex PCR; TCRdb's copy has only in-frame clones and leaves some out. V, J and clone size are those of that table, while D and trimming were read from the DNA. Of about 110,000 clones detected, less than 80% appear once; the ten largest clones hold over 3.5%. A word on this clone: Its antigen is still unknown.

Trimming took off 11 bases at V and 5 bases at J, with 18 bases between the two ends. Per germline, CDR1 SEHNR and CDR2 FQNEAQ (reference sequence). There are 13 residues in the CDR3. The sequence derives from a man under 40 in good health and CMV-seropositive. The sequenced material came from PBMCs. The gene calls are TRBV7-9 and TRBJ2-5, with D tentatively TRBD2 (7 bases). CDR3 amino acids: CAPDPAGAETQYF. CDR3 DNA sequence: TGTGCCCCCGACCCGGCGGGGGCGGAGACCCAGTACTTC. The variable domain in full, completed from reference TRBV7-9 and TRBJ2-5, reads DTGVSQNPRHKITKRGQNVTFRCDPISEHNRLYWYRQTLGQGPEFLTYFQNEAQLEKSRLLSDRFSAERPKGSFSTLEIQRTEQGDSAMYLCAPDPAGAETQYFGPGTRLLVL.